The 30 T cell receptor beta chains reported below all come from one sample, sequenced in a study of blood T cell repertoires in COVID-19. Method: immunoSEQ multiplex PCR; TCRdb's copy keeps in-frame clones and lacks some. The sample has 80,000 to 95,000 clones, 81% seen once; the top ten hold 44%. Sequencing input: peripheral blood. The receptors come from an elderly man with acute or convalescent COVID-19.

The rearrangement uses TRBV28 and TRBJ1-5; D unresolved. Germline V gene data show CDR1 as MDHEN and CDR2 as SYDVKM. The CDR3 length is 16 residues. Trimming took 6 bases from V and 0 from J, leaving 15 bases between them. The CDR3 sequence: CASRLPTRVSNQPQHF. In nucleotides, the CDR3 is TGTGCCAGCAGGTTACCAACGAGGGTTAGCAATCAGCCCCAGCATTTT.

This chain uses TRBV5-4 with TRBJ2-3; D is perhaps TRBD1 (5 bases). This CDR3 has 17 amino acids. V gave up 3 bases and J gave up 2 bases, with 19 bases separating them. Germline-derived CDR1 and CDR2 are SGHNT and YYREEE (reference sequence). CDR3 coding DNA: TGTGCCAGCAGCTCTCTCCTAGGGGTGGGAAACACAGATACGCAGTATTTT. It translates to CASSSLLGVGNTDTQYF. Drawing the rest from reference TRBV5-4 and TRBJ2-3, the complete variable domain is ETGVTQSPTHLIKTRGQQVTLRCSSQSGHNTVSWYQQALGQGPQFIFQYYREEENGRGNFPPRFSGLQFPNYSSELNVNALELDDSALYLCASSSLLGVGNTDTQYFGPGTRLTVL.

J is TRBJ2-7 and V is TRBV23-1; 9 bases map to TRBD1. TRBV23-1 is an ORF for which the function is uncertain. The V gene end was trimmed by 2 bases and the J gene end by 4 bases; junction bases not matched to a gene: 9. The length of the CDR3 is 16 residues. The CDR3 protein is CASSQQWDRVKYEQYF. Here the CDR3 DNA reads TGCGCCAGCAGTCAACAATGGGACAGGGTCAAGTACGAGCAGTACTTC.

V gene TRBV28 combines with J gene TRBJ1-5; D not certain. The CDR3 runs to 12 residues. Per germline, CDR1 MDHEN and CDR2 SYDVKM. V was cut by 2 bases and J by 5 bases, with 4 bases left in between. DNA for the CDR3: TGTGCCAGCAGTTTACCCGATCAGCCCCAGCATTTT. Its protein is CASSLPDQPQHF.

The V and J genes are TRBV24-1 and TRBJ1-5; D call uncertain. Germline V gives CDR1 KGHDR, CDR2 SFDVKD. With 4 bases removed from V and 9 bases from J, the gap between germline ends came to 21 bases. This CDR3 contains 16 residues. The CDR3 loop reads CATSDPRIGSSPPQHF. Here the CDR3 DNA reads TGTGCCACCAGTGACCCCCGAATCGGTAGTTCGCCGCCCCAGCATTTT.

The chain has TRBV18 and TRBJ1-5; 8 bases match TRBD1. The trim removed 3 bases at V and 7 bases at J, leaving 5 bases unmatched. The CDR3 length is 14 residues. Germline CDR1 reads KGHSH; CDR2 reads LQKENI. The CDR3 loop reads CASSPGQGGQPQHF. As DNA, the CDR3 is TGTGCCAGCTCACCTGGACAGGGTGGACAGCCCCAGCATTTT.

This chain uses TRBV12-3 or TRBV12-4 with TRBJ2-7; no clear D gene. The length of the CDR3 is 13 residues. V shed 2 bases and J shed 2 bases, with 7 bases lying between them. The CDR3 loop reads CASSLSSTYEQYF. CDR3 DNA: TGTGCCAGCAGTTTATCCAGTACCTACGAGCAGTACTTC.

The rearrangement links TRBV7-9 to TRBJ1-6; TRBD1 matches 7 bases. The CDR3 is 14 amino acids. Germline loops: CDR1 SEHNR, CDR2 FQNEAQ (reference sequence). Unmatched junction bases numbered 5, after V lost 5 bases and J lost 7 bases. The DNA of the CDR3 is TGTGCCAGCAGCCATGACAGGGAGAATTCACCCCTCCACTTT. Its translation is CASSHDRENSPLHF.

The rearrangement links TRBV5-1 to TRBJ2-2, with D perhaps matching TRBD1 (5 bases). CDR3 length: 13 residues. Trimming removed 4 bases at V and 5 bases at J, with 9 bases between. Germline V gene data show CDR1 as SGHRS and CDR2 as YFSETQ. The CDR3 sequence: CASSARVTGELFF. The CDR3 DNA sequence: TGCGCCAGCAGCGCCAGGGTAACCGGGGAGCTGTTTTTT.

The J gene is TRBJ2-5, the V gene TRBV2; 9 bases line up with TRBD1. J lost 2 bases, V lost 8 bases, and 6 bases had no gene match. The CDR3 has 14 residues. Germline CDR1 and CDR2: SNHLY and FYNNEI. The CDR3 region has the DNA TGTGCCAGCCAGAAGGGACAGGGTCAAGAGACCCAGTACTTC. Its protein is CASQKGQGQETQYF. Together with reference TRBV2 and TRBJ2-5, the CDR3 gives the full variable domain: EPEVTQTPSHQVTQMGQEVILRCVPISNHLYFYWYRQILGQKVEFLVSFYNNEISEKSEIFDDQFSVERPDGSNFTLKIRSTKLEDSAMYFCASQKGQGQETQYFGPGTRLLVL.

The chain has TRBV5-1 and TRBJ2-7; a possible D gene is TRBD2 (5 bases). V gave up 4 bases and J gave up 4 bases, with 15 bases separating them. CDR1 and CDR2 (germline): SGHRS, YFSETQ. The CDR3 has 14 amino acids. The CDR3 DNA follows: TGCGCCAGCAGCGGACGGGGAACTTCGTACGAGCAGTACTTC. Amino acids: CASSGRGTSYEQYF.

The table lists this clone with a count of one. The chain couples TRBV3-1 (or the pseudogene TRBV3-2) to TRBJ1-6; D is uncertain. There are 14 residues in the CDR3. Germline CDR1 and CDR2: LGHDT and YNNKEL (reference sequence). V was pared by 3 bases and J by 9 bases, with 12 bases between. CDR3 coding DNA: TGTGCCAGCAGCCAGGGGAAGCGGGCTTCACCCCTCCACTTT. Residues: CASSQGKRASPLHF.

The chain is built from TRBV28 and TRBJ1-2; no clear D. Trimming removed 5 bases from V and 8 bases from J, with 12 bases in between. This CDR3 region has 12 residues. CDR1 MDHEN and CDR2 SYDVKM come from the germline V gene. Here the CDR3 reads CASSLRGRGYTF. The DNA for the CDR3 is TGTGCCAGCAGTCTGCGGGGTCGAGGCTACACCTTC.

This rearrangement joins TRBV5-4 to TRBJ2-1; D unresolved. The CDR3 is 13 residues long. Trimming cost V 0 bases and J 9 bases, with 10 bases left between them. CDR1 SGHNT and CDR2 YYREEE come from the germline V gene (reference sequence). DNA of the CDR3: TGTGCCAGCAGCTTGGTAGCAACTGGTGAGCAGTTCTTC. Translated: CASSLVATGEQFF.

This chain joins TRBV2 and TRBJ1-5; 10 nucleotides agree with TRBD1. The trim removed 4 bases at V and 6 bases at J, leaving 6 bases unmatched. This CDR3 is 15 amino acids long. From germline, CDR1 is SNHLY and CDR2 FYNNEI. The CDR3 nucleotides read TGTGCCAGCAGTGCCCTGACAGGGGGCTCTCAGCCCCAGCATTTT. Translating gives CASSALTGGSQPQHF.

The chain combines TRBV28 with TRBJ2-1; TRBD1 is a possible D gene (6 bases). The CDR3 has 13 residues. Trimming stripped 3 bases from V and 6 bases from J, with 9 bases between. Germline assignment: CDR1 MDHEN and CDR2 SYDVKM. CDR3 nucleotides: TGTGCCAGCAGTTTGGGGGCCCGCAATGAGCAGTTCTTC. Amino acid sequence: CASSLGARNEQFF.

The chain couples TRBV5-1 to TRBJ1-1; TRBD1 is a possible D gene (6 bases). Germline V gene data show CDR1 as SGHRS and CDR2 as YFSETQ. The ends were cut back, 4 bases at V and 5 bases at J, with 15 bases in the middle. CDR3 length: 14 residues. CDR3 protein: CASSVLDRSTEAFF. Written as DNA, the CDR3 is TGCGCCAGCAGCGTATTGGACAGATCTACTGAAGCTTTCTTT.

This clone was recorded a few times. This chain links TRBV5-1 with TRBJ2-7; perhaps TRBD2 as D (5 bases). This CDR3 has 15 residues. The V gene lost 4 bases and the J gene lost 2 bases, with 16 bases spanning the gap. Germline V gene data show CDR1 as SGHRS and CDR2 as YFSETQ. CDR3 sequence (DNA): TGCGCCAGCAGCAACGACCCCAGCGGAGCCTACGAGCAGTACTTC. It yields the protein CASSNDPSGAYEQYF. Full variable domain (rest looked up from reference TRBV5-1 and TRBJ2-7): KAGVTQTPRYLIKTRGQQVTLSCSPISGHRSVSWYQQTPGQGLQFLFEYFSETQRNKGNFPGRFSGRQFSNSRSEMNVSTLELGDSALYLCASSNDPSGAYEQYFGPGTRLTVT.

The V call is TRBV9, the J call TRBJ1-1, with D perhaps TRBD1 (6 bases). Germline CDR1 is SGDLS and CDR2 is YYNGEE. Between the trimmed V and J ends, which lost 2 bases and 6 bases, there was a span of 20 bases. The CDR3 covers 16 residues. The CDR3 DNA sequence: TGTGCCAGCAGCGTGGGAAATAGCAGGGGAAAGCCTGAAGCTTTCTTT. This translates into CASSVGNSRGKPEAFF.

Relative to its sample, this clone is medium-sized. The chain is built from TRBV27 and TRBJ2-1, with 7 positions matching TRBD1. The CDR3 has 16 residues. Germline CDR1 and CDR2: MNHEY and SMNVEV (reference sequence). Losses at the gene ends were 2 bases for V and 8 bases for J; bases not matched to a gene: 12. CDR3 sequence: CASSLIQGPGRDEQFF. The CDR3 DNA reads TGTGCCAGCAGTTTAATACAGGGGCCGGGCCGCGATGAGCAGTTCTTC.

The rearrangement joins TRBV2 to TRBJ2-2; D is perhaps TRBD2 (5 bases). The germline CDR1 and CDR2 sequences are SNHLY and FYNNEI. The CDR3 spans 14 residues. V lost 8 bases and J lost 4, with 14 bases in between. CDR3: CASERAGLTGELFF. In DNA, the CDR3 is TGTGCCAGCGAGAGGGCGGGTCTCACCGGGGAGCTGTTTTTT.

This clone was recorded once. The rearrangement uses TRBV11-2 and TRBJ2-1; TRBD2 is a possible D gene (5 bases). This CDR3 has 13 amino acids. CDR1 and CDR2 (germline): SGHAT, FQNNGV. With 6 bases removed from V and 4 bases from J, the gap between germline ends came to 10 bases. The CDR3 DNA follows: TGTGCCAGCAGGCTCGGAGGTTACAATGAGCAGTTCTTC. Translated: CASRLGGYNEQFF. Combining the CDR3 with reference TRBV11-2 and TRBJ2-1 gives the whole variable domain EAGVAQSPRYKIIEKRQSVAFWCNPISGHATLYWYQQILGQGPKLLIQFQNNGVVDDSQLPKDRFSAERLKGVDSTLKIQPAKLEDSAVYLCASRLGGYNEQFFGPGTRLTVL.

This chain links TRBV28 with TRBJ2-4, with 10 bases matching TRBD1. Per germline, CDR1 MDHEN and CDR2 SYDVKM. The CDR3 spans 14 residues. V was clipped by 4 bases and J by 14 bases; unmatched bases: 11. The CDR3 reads CASSSARQGAEKYF. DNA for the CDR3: TGTGCCAGCAGTTCGGCCCGACAGGGGGCAGAGAAGTACTTC.

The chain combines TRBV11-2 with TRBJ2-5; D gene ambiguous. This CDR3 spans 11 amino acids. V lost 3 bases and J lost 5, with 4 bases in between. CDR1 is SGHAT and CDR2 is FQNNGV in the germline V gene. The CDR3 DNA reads TGTGCCAGCAGCTTGAGGGAGACCCAGTACTTC. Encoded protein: CASSLRETQYF. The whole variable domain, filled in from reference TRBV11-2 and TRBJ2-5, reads EAGVAQSPRYKIIEKRQSVAFWCNPISGHATLYWYQQILGQGPKLLIQFQNNGVVDDSQLPKDRFSAERLKGVDSTLKIQPAKLEDSAVYLCASSLRETQYFGPGTRLLVL.

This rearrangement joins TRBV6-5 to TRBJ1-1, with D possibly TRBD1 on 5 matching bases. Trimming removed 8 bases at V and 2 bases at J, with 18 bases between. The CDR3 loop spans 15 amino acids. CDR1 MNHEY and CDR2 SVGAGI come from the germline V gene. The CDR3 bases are TGTGCCAGCTTCAGGGATGGGGCGCGAAACACTGAAGCTTTCTTT. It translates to CASFRDGARNTEAFF.

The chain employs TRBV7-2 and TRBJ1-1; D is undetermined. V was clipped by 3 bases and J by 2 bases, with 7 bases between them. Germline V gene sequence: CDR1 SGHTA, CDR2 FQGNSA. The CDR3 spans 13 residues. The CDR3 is CASSLGRNTEAFF. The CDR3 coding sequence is TGTGCCAGCAGCTTGGGCCGAAACACTGAAGCTTTCTTT.

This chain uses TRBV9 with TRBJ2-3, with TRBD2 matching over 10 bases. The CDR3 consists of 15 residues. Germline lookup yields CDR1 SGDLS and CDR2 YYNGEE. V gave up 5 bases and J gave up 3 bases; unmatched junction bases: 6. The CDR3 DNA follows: TGTGCCAGCAGGGCTAGCGGGAGTCGGACAGATACGCAGTATTTT. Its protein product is CASRASGSRTDTQYF. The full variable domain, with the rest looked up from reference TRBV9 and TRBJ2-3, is DSGVTQTPKHLITATGQRVTLRCSPRSGDLSVYWYQQSLDQGLQFLIQYYNGEERAKGNILERFSAQQFPDLHSELNLSSLELGDSALYFCASRASGSRTDTQYFGPGTRLTVL.

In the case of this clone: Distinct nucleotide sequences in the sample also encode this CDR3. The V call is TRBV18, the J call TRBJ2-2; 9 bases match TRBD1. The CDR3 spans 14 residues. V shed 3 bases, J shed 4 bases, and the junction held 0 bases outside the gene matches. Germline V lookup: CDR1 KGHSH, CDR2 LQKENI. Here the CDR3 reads CASSPGQGTGELFF. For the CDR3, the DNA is TGTGCCAGCTCACCGGGACAGGGCACCGGGGAGCTGTTTTTT.

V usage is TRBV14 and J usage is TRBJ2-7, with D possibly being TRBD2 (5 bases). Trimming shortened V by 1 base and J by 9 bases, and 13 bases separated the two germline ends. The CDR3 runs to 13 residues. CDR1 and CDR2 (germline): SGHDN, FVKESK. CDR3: CASSQGLSLAQYF. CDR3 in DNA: TGTGCCAGCAGCCAAGGACTATCTCTAGCGCAGTACTTC. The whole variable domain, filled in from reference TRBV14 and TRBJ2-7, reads EAGVTQFPSHSVIEKGQTVTLRCDPISGHDNLYWYRRVMGKEIKFLLHFVKESKQDESGMPNNRFLAERTGGTYSTLKVQPAELEDSGVYFCASSQGLSLAQYFGPGTRLTVT.

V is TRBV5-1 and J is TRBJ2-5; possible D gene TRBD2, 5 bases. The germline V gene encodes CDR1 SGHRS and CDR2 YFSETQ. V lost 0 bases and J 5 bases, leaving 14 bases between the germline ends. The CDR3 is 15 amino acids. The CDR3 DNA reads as TGCGCCAGCAGCTTGGAACCCCCGGGGTGGGAGACCCAGTACTTC. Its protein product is CASSLEPPGWETQYF.